The 9 T cell receptor beta chains in this list originate from one sample, sequenced in a study of lymphopenia after photon versus proton radiotherapy. The data were produced by immunoSEQ multiplex PCR, yet TCRdb's version contains in-frame clones alone and is incomplete. The top ten hold 21% of the sample, which has tens of thousands of clones, 65% to 85% seen once. The specimen was peripheral blood, collected from a patient treated with proton-based radiotherapy. The receptors originated from a woman between 70 and 85 years old with pancreatic cancer.

The V and J genes are TRBV2 and TRBJ2-7; a weak D match, TRBD1 (5 bases). Trimming removed 3 bases from V and 4 bases from J, with 16 bases in between. The CDR3 is 15 residues long. Germline V gene data show CDR1 as SNHLY and CDR2 as FYNNEI. The CDR3 region is CASSDLGRDSYEQYF. CDR3 bases: TGTGCCAGCAGTGATTTGGGCAGGGATTCGTACGAGCAGTACTTC.

The chain is built from TRBV18 and TRBJ2-5; TRBD1 aligns across 7 bases. Germline assignment: CDR1 KGHSH and CDR2 LQKENI. V was pared by 3 bases and J by 6 bases, with 7 bases of the junction left unmatched. The CDR3 is made up of 14 amino acids. CDR3 bases: TGTGCCAGCTCACCGAAAGACAGGGAGAAGACCCAGTACTTC. Protein: CASSPKDREKTQYF. The full variable domain, rest sourced from reference TRBV18 and TRBJ2-5, is NAGVMQNPRHLVRRRGQEARLRCSPMKGHSHVYWYRQLPEEGLKFMVYLQKENIIDESGMPKERFSAEFPKEGPSILRIQQVVRGDSAAYFCASSPKDREKTQYFGPGTRLLVL.

The chain recombines TRBV6-5 with TRBJ1-5, with D possibly being TRBD1 (6 bases). Germline loops: CDR1 MNHEY, CDR2 SVGAGI. This CDR3 is built from 15 residues. The germline V and J ends were trimmed by 2 bases and 2 bases, with 10 bases remaining between them. CDR3 region: CASSYRRGGNQPQHF. The DNA for the CDR3 is TGTGCCAGCAGTTACCGCAGGGGTGGCAATCAGCCCCAGCATTTT.

The chain couples TRBV7-2 to TRBJ2-7, with D perhaps TRBD2 (5 bases). The V end was cut by 1 base, the J end by 0 bases, with 22 bases between. The germline gives CDR1 SGHTA, CDR2 FQGNSA. CDR3 length equals 19 residues. CDR3 DNA sequence: TGTGCCAGCAGCTTAGATCGCCAGCGGTTCACGACGAGCTCCTACGAGCAGTACTTC. The encoded protein is CASSLDRQRFTTSSYEQYF.

Only one count was recorded for this clone. The V call is TRBV19, the J call TRBJ2-7, with D hard to call. The V end was cut by 3 bases, the J end by 0 bases, with 9 bases between. Germline lookup yields CDR1 LNHDA and CDR2 SQIVND (reference sequence). The CDR3 totals 14 residues. CDR3 protein: CASSIRQNSYEQYF. DNA of the CDR3: TGTGCCAGTAGTATCCGCCAAAACTCCTACGAGCAGTACTTC.

This chain links TRBV4-2 with TRBJ2-7; 11 positions agree with TRBD2. Looked up from germline, CDR1 is LGHNA and CDR2 is YNFKEQ. The CDR3 spans 14 residues. Trimming removed 4 bases from V and 4 bases from J; junction bases left unmatched: 3. The CDR3 spells CASSPGLAVYEQYF. CDR3 DNA: TGTGCCAGCAGCCCGGGACTAGCGGTTTACGAGCAGTACTTC.

The V and J genes are TRBV14 and TRBJ2-5; D is unresolved. Germline CDR1 is SGHDN and CDR2 is FVKESK. Trimming removed 5 bases from V and 0 bases from J, with 16 bases in between. The CDR3 extends over 16 amino acids. CDR3 sequence: CASSWSSLQYQETQYF. CDR3 sequence (DNA): TGTGCCAGCAGCTGGAGTAGTCTCCAGTACCAAGAGACCCAGTACTTC.

The chain is built from TRBV18 and TRBJ2-7; D may be TRBD1 or TRBD2 (5 bases each). CDR3 length: 15 amino acids. Germline loops: CDR1 KGHSH, CDR2 LQKENI. Trimming pared 3 bases from V and 0 bases from J, leaving 12 bases between. The CDR3 sequence: CASSPEGPSSYEQYF. The CDR3 DNA follows: TGTGCCAGCTCACCTGAGGGACCCAGCTCCTACGAGCAGTACTTC.

V and J are TRBV7-9 and TRBJ2-1; possible D gene TRBD2, 6 bases. Germline-derived CDR1 and CDR2 are SEHNR and FQNEAQ (reference sequence). Trimming took 2 bases from V and 5 from J, leaving 16 bases between them. The CDR3 contains 16 residues. CDR3 sequence reads: CASSLSNLASNNEQFF. The CDR3 nucleotides read TGTGCCAGCAGCTTATCAAACCTAGCGAGCAACAATGAGCAGTTCTTC.